The T cell receptor (beta chain) under discussion was sequenced for a study of cytomegalovirus exposure and HLA in healthy donors. Study-wide results and limits: CMV antigen specificity was confirmed in vitro for three CMV-associated chains.

Primers included in the PCR were 60 Vbeta and 13 Jbeta primers. TCRdb's table, derived via immunoSEQ multiplex PCR, lists solely in-frame clones and lacks some. Here the sample spans over 150,000 clones, roughly 73% being singletons. On this clone: Antigen: not known.

This CDR3 region has 15 residues. CDR1 and CDR2 from the germline V gene are SEHNR and FQNEAQ (reference sequence). J lost 0 bases, V lost 5 bases, and 7 bases had no gene match. The sequencing sample was made of PBMCs. The genes are TRBV7-9 and TRBJ2-7, with TRBD2 matching over 7 bases. The TCR originated in a male donor in good health and CMV-seronegative. The CDR3 nucleotides are TGTGCCAGCAGCCCCCTAGCGGACCGCTCCTACGAGCAGTACTTC. It translates to CASSPLADRSYEQYF. Drawing the rest from reference TRBV7-9 and TRBJ2-7, the complete variable domain is DTGVSQNPRHKITKRGQNVTFRCDPISEHNRLYWYRQTLGQGPEFLTYFQNEAQLEKSRLLSDRFSAERPKGSFSTLEIQRTEQGDSAMYLCASSPLADRSYEQYFGPGTRLTVT.